The entry below describes one T cell receptor (beta chain). The antigen is undetermined. This entry comes from a study of post-analysis software for immune sequencing data. Overall study results and limits: Five TRBV segments, including TRBV5-6, TRBV5-1 and TRBV20-1, were more frequent in patients than controls.

This CDR3 contains 15 residues. In germline, CDR1 is SQVTM, CDR2 ANQGSEA. V gave up 1 base and J gave up 4 bases; unmatched junction bases: 7. The TCR beta cDNA libraries contained unique molecular identifiers. One entry per CDR3 protein results from TCRdb running MiXCR on the PCR reads. The sample comprises about 760,000 distinct CDR3 sequences, less than 35% of which are singletons, and around 0.56% rests with the top ten. The sample comprised blood. The clonotype was recovered from a girl aged 5-17 years with multiple sclerosis. The chain recombines TRBV29-1 with TRBJ2-3, with 8 bases aligning to TRBD1. The CDR3 DNA follows: TGCAGCGTTGAAGTGCCGGACAGGGAATCAGATACGCAGTATTTT. Amino acid sequence: CSVEVPDRESDTQYF.